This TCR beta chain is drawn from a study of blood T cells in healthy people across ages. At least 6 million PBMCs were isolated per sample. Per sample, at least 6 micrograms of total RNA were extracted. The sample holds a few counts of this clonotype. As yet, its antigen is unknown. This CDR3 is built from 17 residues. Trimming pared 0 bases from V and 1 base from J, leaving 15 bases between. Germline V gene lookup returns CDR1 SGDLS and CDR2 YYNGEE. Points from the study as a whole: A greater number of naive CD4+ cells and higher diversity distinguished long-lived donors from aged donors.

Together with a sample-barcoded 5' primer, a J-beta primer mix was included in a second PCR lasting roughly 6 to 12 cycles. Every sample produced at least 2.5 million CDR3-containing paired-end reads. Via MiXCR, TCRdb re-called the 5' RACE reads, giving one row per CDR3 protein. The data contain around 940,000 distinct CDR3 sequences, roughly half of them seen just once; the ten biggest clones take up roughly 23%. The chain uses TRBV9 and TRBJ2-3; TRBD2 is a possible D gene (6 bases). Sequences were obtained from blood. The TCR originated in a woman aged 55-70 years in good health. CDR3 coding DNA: TGTGCCAGCAGCGTAGGTTACCTACGGAGGGGCACAGATACGCAGTATTTT. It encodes CASSVGYLRRGTDTQYF. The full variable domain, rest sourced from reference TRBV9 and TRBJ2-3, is DSGVTQTPKHLITATGQRVTLRCSPRSGDLSVYWYQQSLDQGLQFLIQYYNGEERAKGNILERFSAQQFPDLHSELNLSSLELGDSALYFCASSVGYLRRGTDTQYFGPGTRLTVL.